The 24 T cell receptor beta chains presented below share a single source sample, sequenced in a study of control samples from healthy donors and cancer patients. TCRdb keeps only in-frame clones here, not all; method: immunoSEQ multiplex PCR. The table records about 140,000 clones, just under 95% of them present only once. Sequencing input: blood. The receptors come from a man aged 25 to 40 in good health.

V gene TRBV2 combines with J gene TRBJ2-7; D is unresolved. The V end lost 5 bases, the J end lost 1 base, and 12 bases lay between the germline ends. Per germline, CDR1 SNHLY and CDR2 FYNNEI. This CDR3 comprises 14 residues. The CDR3 protein is CASSLGRFSYEQYF. The DNA of the CDR3 is TGTGCCAGCAGTTTGGGAAGGTTTTCCTACGAGCAGTACTTC.

The chain is built from TRBV30 and TRBJ2-3; D is undetermined. The CDR3 extends over 12 amino acids. CDR1 is GTSNPN and CDR2 is SVGIG in the germline V gene (reference sequence). V shed 4 bases and J shed 0 bases, with 5 bases lying between them. The CDR3 DNA follows: TGTGCCTGGACAGTTAGCACAGATACGCAGTATTTT. The encoded protein is CAWTVSTDTQYF.

This chain connects TRBV24-1 to TRBJ2-3; D may correspond to TRBD1 or TRBD2 (5 bases each). CDR3 length equals 15 residues. Germline assignment: CDR1 KGHDR and CDR2 SFDVKD. V was cut by 5 bases and J by 0 bases, with 11 bases left in between. CDR3 coding DNA: TGTGCCACCAGTGCGACGGGGCTTAGCACAGATACGCAGTATTTT. Translated, it gives CATSATGLSTDTQYF.

This chain joins TRBV28 and TRBJ2-2; a possible D gene is TRBD2 (5 bases). The length of the CDR3 is 14 residues. Germline assignment: CDR1 MDHEN and CDR2 SYDVKM. Trimming took 5 bases from V and 2 from J, leaving 9 bases between them. The CDR3 bases are TGTGCCAGCAGTCCGAGCGGTAACACCGGGGAGCTGTTTTTT. This codes for CASSPSGNTGELFF.

The chain recombines TRBV6-5 with TRBJ1-2; D is perhaps TRBD1 (5 bases). The V end was cut by 8 bases, the J end by 2 bases, with 6 bases between. The CDR3 is made up of 11 amino acids. CDR1 and CDR2 (germline): MNHEY, SVGAGI. In nucleotides, the CDR3 is TGTGCCAGCGGGGGGAACTATGGCTACACCTTC. This gives the protein CASGGNYGYTF.

The chain joins TRBV2 to TRBJ2-1, with D unresolved. The germline gives CDR1 SNHLY, CDR2 FYNNEI. The CDR3 contains 12 residues. Trimming took 5 bases from V and 8 from J, leaving 10 bases between them. Here the CDR3 DNA reads TGTGCCAGCAGTTTGCTTGGCGATGAGCAGTTCTTC. This codes for CASSLLGDEQFF.

The V and J genes are TRBV29-1 and TRBJ2-5; D is undetermined. V lost 4 bases and J lost 2, with 8 bases in between. The CDR3 runs 12 residues. CDR1 SQVTM and CDR2 ANQGSEA come from the germline V gene. Here the CDR3 reads CSVGVGQETQYF. CDR3 nucleotide sequence: TGCAGCGTTGGAGTGGGTCAAGAGACCCAGTACTTC. Drawing the rest from reference TRBV29-1 and TRBJ2-5, the complete variable domain is SAVISQKPSRDICQRGTSLTIQCQVDSQVTMMFWYRQQPGQSLTLIATANQGSEATYESGFVIDKFPISRPNLTFSTLTVSNMSPEDSSIYLCSVGVGQETQYFGPGTRLLVL.

This sequence joins TRBV18 and TRBJ2-1; 10 bases fit TRBD2. Germline V CDR1 and CDR2: KGHSH, LQKENI. The CDR3 contains 15 residues. V was clipped by 2 bases and J by 5 bases; unmatched bases: 3. The CDR3 loop reads CASSPSLAGDNEQFF. The DNA of the CDR3 is TGTGCCAGCTCACCAAGTCTAGCGGGAGACAATGAGCAGTTCTTC.

V gene TRBV18 combines with J gene TRBJ2-4, with D possibly being TRBD1 (6 bases). Trimming shortened V by 0 bases and J by 4 bases, and 19 bases separated the two germline ends. CDR1 is KGHSH and CDR2 is LQKENI in the germline V gene. CDR3 length: 18 amino acids. The CDR3: CASSPPFFGPGVKNIQYF. CDR3 DNA sequence: TGTGCCAGCTCACCACCTTTCTTCGGCCCAGGGGTAAAAAACATTCAGTACTTC. Filled out from reference TRBV18 and TRBJ2-4, the complete variable domain reads NAGVMQNPRHLVRRRGQEARLRCSPMKGHSHVYWYRQLPEEGLKFMVYLQKENIIDESGMPKERFSAEFPKEGPSILRIQQVVRGDSAAYFCASSPPFFGPGVKNIQYFGAGTRLSVL.

This clone was seen only once. The chain joins TRBV11-3 to TRBJ2-7; weak D call: TRBD2 (6 bases). The V and J ends lost 3 bases and 0 bases respectively, with 12 bases between them. CDR3 length equals 15 residues. Germline assignment: CDR1 SGHNT and CDR2 YENEEA. The CDR3 DNA is TGTGCCAGCAGCTTCATTAGCGGTAGCTCCTACGAGCAGTACTTC. Its translation is CASSFISGSSYEQYF.

The chain has TRBV28 and TRBJ2-7; the match to TRBD1 covers 8 bases. Trimming at V came to 7 bases and at J to 5 bases, leaving 7 bases not matched to a gene. This CDR3 has 13 amino acids. Germline V CDR1 and CDR2: MDHEN, SYDVKM. In DNA form, the CDR3 reads TGTGCCAGCAAGGGGGACAGGCGAGACGAGCAGTACTTC. This codes for CASKGDRRDEQYF.

The chain links TRBV28 to TRBJ1-6, with a tentative D call TRBD1 (5 bases). This CDR3 spans 18 amino acids. Trimming stripped 2 bases from V and 3 bases from J, with 17 bases between. CDR1 and CDR2 from the germline V gene are MDHEN and SYDVKM. The CDR3 spells CASSLIKQAGGYNSPLHF. CDR3 DNA sequence: TGTGCCAGCAGTTTAATTAAACAGGCGGGGGGCTATAATTCACCCCTCCACTTT. Full variable domain (remainder filled in from reference TRBV28 and TRBJ1-6): DVKVTQSSRYLVKRTGEKVFLECVQDMDHENMFWYRQDPGLGLRLIYFSYDVKMKEKGDIPEGYSVSREKKERFSLILESASTNQTSMYLCASSLIKQAGGYNSPLHFGNGTRLTVT.

The J gene is TRBJ2-1, the V gene TRBV9; D may correspond to TRBD1 or TRBD2 (5 bases each). The germline CDR1 and CDR2 sequences are SGDLS and YYNGEE. There are 14 residues in the CDR3. V lost 2 bases, J lost 5 bases, and 11 bases lay in between. The CDR3 region is CASSVPGLNNEQFF. The CDR3 nucleotides read TGTGCCAGCAGCGTCCCGGGGCTGAACAATGAGCAGTTCTTC.

V usage is TRBV7-9 and J usage is TRBJ2-5; 10 nucleotides agree with TRBD2. Germline V lookup: CDR1 SEHNR, CDR2 FQNEAQ (reference sequence). The CDR3 sequence is 15 residues long. J gave up 4 bases and V 3 bases, and 5 bases lay outside the gene matches. The CDR3 nucleotides read TGTGCCAGCAGCTTTCTAGCGGGAGACGTAGAGACCCAGTACTTC. As protein: CASSFLAGDVETQYF.

The chain joins TRBV24-1 to TRBJ1-2; no definite D call. Between the trimmed V and J ends, which lost 3 bases and 2 bases, there was a span of 9 bases. The CDR3 runs to 14 residues. The V gene's germline CDR1 is KGHDR and CDR2 SFDVKD. The CDR3 DNA is TGTGCCACCAGTGATATCGCGTGGAACTATGGCTACACCTTC. Protein sequence: CATSDIAWNYGYTF.

Note on this clone: Germline is not matched at one junction end, which may reflect a read error. This sequence joins TRBV2 and TRBJ1-4; 7 positions agree with TRBD1. Germline CDR1 is SNHLY and CDR2 is FYNNEI. The CDR3 loop spans 17 amino acids. As DNA, the CDR3 is TGTGCCAGCAGAGTACGCTCGACAGGGCGCACTAGGCAAAATCTGTTTTTT. Translation: CASRVRSTGRTRQNLFF.

V and J are TRBV5-1 and TRBJ1-1, with D possibly being TRBD1 (5 bases). Per germline, CDR1 SGHRS and CDR2 YFSETQ. The CDR3 is made up of 14 amino acids. V dropped 5 bases and J dropped 7 bases, with 18 bases sitting between them. The CDR3 here is CASRLDPGGGEAFF. CDR3 bases: TGCGCCAGCAGATTAGATCCTGGGGGAGGTGAAGCTTTCTTT. Full variable domain (missing parts from reference TRBV5-1 and TRBJ1-1): KAGVTQTPRYLIKTRGQQVTLSCSPISGHRSVSWYQQTPGQGLQFLFEYFSETQRNKGNFPGRFSGRQFSNSRSEMNVSTLELGDSALYLCASRLDPGGGEAFFGQGTRLTVV.

The chain has TRBV28 and TRBJ1-1; TRBD1 agrees at 7 bases. This CDR3 comprises 15 residues. Germline loops: CDR1 MDHEN, CDR2 SYDVKM. J lost 4 bases, V lost 3 bases, and 8 bases had no gene match. The DNA of the CDR3 is TGTGCCAGCAGTTTCTCAGACAGGGTCAGCACTGAAGCTTTCTTT. Its translation: CASSFSDRVSTEAFF.

V is TRBV15 and J is TRBJ2-7; D remains unclear. CDR1 and CDR2 (germline): LNHNV, YYDKDF (reference sequence). There are 15 residues in the CDR3. V was trimmed by 5 bases and J by 0 bases, leaving 14 bases between them. The CDR3: CATSLLRDTSYEQYF. The CDR3 bases are TGTGCCACCAGCCTACTTCGTGACACCTCCTACGAGCAGTACTTC.

This sequence joins TRBV14 and TRBJ1-5, with 9 bases matching TRBD1. V trimming: 4 bases; J trimming: 2 bases; junction bases outside the gene matches: 3. Per germline, CDR1 SGHDN and CDR2 FVKESK. The CDR3 runs to 15 residues. The CDR3 is CASSPGQGRNQPQHF. The CDR3 nucleotides are TGTGCCAGCAGCCCGGGACAGGGTCGCAATCAGCCCCAGCATTTT.

V and J are TRBV18 and TRBJ1-5; D ambiguous. The CDR3 contains 16 residues. Trimming took off 0 bases at V and 7 bases at J, with 16 bases between the two ends. Germline V gives CDR1 KGHSH, CDR2 LQKENI. CDR3 sequence: CASSPPGIAVGQPQHF. CDR3 DNA: TGTGCCAGCTCACCACCGGGCATCGCGGTAGGACAGCCCCAGCATTTT. Full variable domain (remainder filled in from reference TRBV18 and TRBJ1-5): NAGVMQNPRHLVRRRGQEARLRCSPMKGHSHVYWYRQLPEEGLKFMVYLQKENIIDESGMPKERFSAEFPKEGPSILRIQQVVRGDSAAYFCASSPPGIAVGQPQHFGDGTRLSIL.

The rearrangement links TRBV2 to TRBJ1-1; TRBD1 is a possible D gene (6 bases). Between the trimmed V and J ends, which lost 9 bases and 1 base, there was a span of 12 bases. Germline V gives CDR1 SNHLY, CDR2 FYNNEI. CDR3 length: 13 amino acids. The CDR3 DNA sequence: TGTGCCAGAACGACAGGCCCGAACACTGAAGCTTTCTTT. Translating it yields CARTTGPNTEAFF.

This clone was seen once. The chain couples TRBV6-4 to TRBJ1-5; D remains unclear. V gave up 2 bases and J gave up 3 bases, with 2 bases separating them. This CDR3 contains 12 residues. Germline loops: CDR1 MRHNA, CDR2 SNTAGT. As DNA, the CDR3 is TGTGCCAGCAGTGACATCAATCAGCCCCAGCATTTT. Amino acids: CASSDINQPQHF.

A word on this clone: Other DNA variants within this sample encode the same CDR3. The chain combines TRBV5-1 with TRBJ2-7; 7 nucleotides agree with TRBD2. V shed 0 bases and J 6 bases; nucleotides not matched to a gene: 0. Germline CDR1 and CDR2: SGHRS and YFSETQ. The CDR3 length is 12 residues. CDR3 region: CASSLAGGEQYF. CDR3 DNA: TGCGCCAGCAGCTTGGCGGGGGGCGAGCAGTACTTC. Full variable domain (remainder filled in from reference TRBV5-1 and TRBJ2-7): KAGVTQTPRYLIKTRGQQVTLSCSPISGHRSVSWYQQTPGQGLQFLFEYFSETQRNKGNFPGRFSGRQFSNSRSEMNVSTLELGDSALYLCASSLAGGEQYFGPGTRLTVT.